The source of this T cell receptor (beta chain) is a study of OX40 agonist ivuxolimab in advanced cancers. The method was immunoSEQ multiplex PCR; TCRdb's version includes in-frame clones alone and lacks a portion of them. The top ten clones hold 2% to 2.5% of a sample with tens of thousands of clones, roughly nine tenths of them seen once. Germline trimming cut 0 bases from V and 0 bases from J; bases unmatched to any gene: 9. This CDR3 is 18 amino acids long. CDR1 is LGHNA and CDR2 is YNFKEQ in the germline V gene. The origin of this receptor is an adult with an advanced solid tumor such as melanoma, head and neck, liver or kidney cancer. This sequence joins TRBV4-2 and TRBJ1-2; 8 nucleotides match TRBD1. Here the sequenced sample was CD4+ or CD8+ T cells sorted from blood, taken in a trial of the OX40 agonist ivuxolimab. The CDR3 is CASSQDRGGQGTNYGYTF. The CDR3 DNA follows: TGTGCCAGCAGCCAAGATAGGGGCGGACAGGGAACTAACTATGGCTACACCTTC.